The 29 T cell receptor beta chains listed next were all sequenced from one sample in a study of immune characterization of retroperitoneal liposarcoma. TCRdb itself ran the PCR reads through MiXCR, one entry per CDR3 protein. The data show 10,000 or so distinct CDR3 sequences, 28% seen once. The sample was tumor tissue. The source of these receptors is a female donor with retroperitoneal liposarcoma.

This chain connects TRBV6-1 to TRBJ2-5; 8 bases map to TRBD2. V lost 1 base to trimming and J lost 5 bases; unmatched junction nucleotides: 6. This CDR3 region has 15 residues. Per the germline V gene, CDR1 is MNHNS and CDR2 is SASEGT. The CDR3 DNA reads as TGTGCCAGCAGTGAAGGAGAGCGGGAGATCGAGACCCAGTACTTC. This gives the protein CASSEGEREIETQYF.

V usage is TRBV12-3 or TRBV12-4 and J usage is TRBJ1-5, with TRBD1 matching 7 bases. CDR3 size: 13 residues. V shed 6 bases and J 5 bases; nucleotides not matched to a gene: 4. CDR3 coding DNA: TGTGCCAGCAGCCCGGACAGGTATCAGCCCCAGCATTTT. It yields the protein CASSPDRYQPQHF.

This clonotype has just a few counts. The chain joins TRBV11-3 to TRBJ1-1; possible D gene TRBD1, 5 bases. The CDR3 totals 11 residues. Germline-derived CDR1 and CDR2 are SGHNT and YENEEA. Trimming took off 1 base at V and 11 bases at J, with 8 bases between the two ends. DNA for the CDR3: TGTGCCAGCAGCTTAGGGGGGATGGCTTTCTTT. It specifies CASSLGGMAFF.

This clonotype was detected many times. This chain links TRBV6-1 with TRBJ2-1; no clear D. The V end was cut by 6 bases, the J end by 5 bases, with 8 bases between. The germline V gene encodes CDR1 MNHNS and CDR2 SASEGT. This CDR3 has 12 amino acids. Here the CDR3 reads CASRDRDNEQFF. The CDR3 DNA sequence: TGTGCCAGCAGGGATCGGGACAATGAGCAGTTCTTC.

With respect to this clonotype: The final CDR3 position lacks the conserved phenylalanine or tryptophan, pointing to a likely read error. It is unclear where the CDR3 begins or ends on the DNA, so no DNA is shown, and the CDR3 is as TCRdb lists it. The chain employs TRBV7-2 and TRBJ2-3; TRBD1 was called by the table and not checked on the DNA. In germline, CDR1 is SGHTA, CDR2 FQGNSA. The CDR3 adds up to 14 amino acids, both ends counted. CDR3 residues: CASSLGQYPYEQYS.

This clonotype was recorded a few times. CDR3 DNA sequence: TGTGCCAGCAGAGTGCCCTACATGGGGGAGCAGTACTTC. Translated: CASRVPYMGEQYF. The V gene is TRBV6-5, the J gene TRBJ2-1; D gene unclear. The J call may be mistaken, given a closer DNA end match to TRBJ2-7. The CDR3 extends over 13 amino acids. Germline V gene data show CDR1 as MNHEY and CDR2 as SVGAGI.

The rearrangement uses TRBV7-9 and TRBJ2-7, with a tentative D call TRBD2 (5 bases). The CDR3 loop spans 17 amino acids. Trimming cost V 1 base and J 7 bases, with 23 bases left between them. In germline, CDR1 is SEHNR, CDR2 FQNEAQ (reference sequence). In nucleotides, the CDR3 is TGTGCCAGCAGCTTAGAACCGGTAGGGAGCTCCTACAATGAGCAGTACTTC. It yields the protein CASSLEPVGSSYNEQYF.

In this sample, this clonotype turned up once. V gene TRBV7-2 combines with J gene TRBJ2-1; TRBD2 might be the D (5 bases). Judging by the DNA end, TRBJ2-5 fits better; the J call may be wrong. This CDR3 has 12 residues. CDR1 SGHTA and CDR2 FQGNSA come from the germline V gene. The CDR3 is CASSSDLETQYF. DNA for the CDR3: TGTGCCAGCAGCTCGGACTTAGAGACCCAGTACTTC.

This clonotype was seen more than once but under ten times. The chain is built from TRBV7-8 and TRBJ1-1, with D maybe TRBD1 (5 bases). The V end was cut by 0 bases, the J end by 9 bases, with 14 bases between. The CDR3 runs 14 residues. Germline CDR1 SGHVS, CDR2 FQNEAQ. The CDR3 here is CASSLATVGAQAFF. In DNA form, the CDR3 reads TGTGCCAGCAGCTTAGCGACAGTCGGGGCACAAGCTTTCTTT. The entire variable domain, with the rest obtained from reference TRBV7-8 and TRBJ1-1, is as follows: GAGVSQSPRYKVAKRGQDVALRCDPISGHVSLFWYQQALGQGPEFLTYFQNEAQLDKSGLPSDRFFAERPEGSVSTLKIQRTQQEDSAVYLCASSLATVGAQAFFGQGTRLTVV.

The sample holds many counts of this clonotype. In DNA, the CDR3 is TGTGCCAGCAGTTTTGCCCTAGCGGAACAAGAGACCCAGTACTTC. Amino acids: CASSFALAEQETQYF. J is TRBJ2-3 and V is TRBV12-3 or TRBV12-4, with 7 bases identical to TRBD2. The last part of the DNA fits TRBJ2-5 better; the J call may be wrong. The CDR3 contains 15 residues.

This clonotype has more than one count but fewer than ten. The gene calls are TRBV7-6 and TRBJ2-2; D is undetermined. From germline, CDR1 is SGHVS and CDR2 FNYEAQ. Between the trimmed V and J ends, which lost 3 bases and 4 bases, there was a span of 3 bases. CDR3 length: 12 amino acids. The CDR3 nucleotides read TGTGCCAGCAGCTTCCCCACCGGGGAGCTGTTTTTT. It codes for CASSFPTGELFF.

In its sample, this clonotype was seen many times. The CDR3 spells CASSYSNLGGRNTEAFF. In DNA, the CDR3 is TGTGCCAGCAGTTACTCGAATTTGGGGGGCCGGAACACTGAAGCTTTCTTT. V gene TRBV6-6 combines with J gene TRBJ1-1, with TRBD1 as a possible D gene (6 bases). Looked up from germline, CDR1 is MNHNY and CDR2 is SVGAGI (reference sequence). V dropped 0 bases and J dropped 1 base, with 15 bases sitting between them. The CDR3 loop spans 17 amino acids.

The rearrangement links TRBV6-1 to TRBJ1-6, with 7 nucleotides matching TRBD1. The CDR3 runs to 15 residues. Germline V gene data show CDR1 as MNHNS and CDR2 as SASEGT. Losses at the gene ends were 6 bases for V and 6 bases for J; bases not matched to a gene: 8. DNA of the CDR3: TGTGCCAGCAGCCGGAGGGGGGACAGTAATTCACCCCTCCACTTT. Protein: CASSRRGDSNSPLHF.

This clonotype was seen a few times. V usage is TRBV6-1 and J usage is TRBJ2-4; D gene unclear. Germline loops: CDR1 MNHNS, CDR2 SASEGT. The CDR3 extends over 15 amino acids. V lost 5 bases and J lost 0, with 11 bases in between. CDR3 protein: CASSIFGRAKNIQYF. In DNA, the CDR3 is TGTGCCAGCAGTATCTTCGGAAGAGCCAAAAACATTCAGTACTTC.

This clonotype was seen repeatedly, ten times or more. The gene calls are TRBV28 and TRBJ2-4; no reliable D call. Per the germline V gene, CDR1 is MDHEN and CDR2 is SYDVKM. V lost 5 bases and J lost 1, with 9 bases in between. The CDR3 spans 14 residues. The CDR3 nucleotides read TGTGCCAGCAGTATACAGTATGCCAAAAACATTCAGTACTTC. It is translated as CASSIQYAKNIQYF.

The chain joins TRBV6-1 to TRBJ1-2; no clear D gene. V dropped 4 bases and J dropped 2 bases, with 11 bases sitting between them. CDR1 is MNHNS and CDR2 is SASEGT in the germline V gene. The CDR3 sequence is 14 residues long. This CDR3 reads CASSGKAGNYGYTF. The CDR3 DNA sequence: TGTGCCAGCAGTGGCAAGGCGGGGAACTATGGCTACACCTTC.

This clonotype is large by share. The CDR3 nucleotides are TGTGCCAGCAGCTTAGGGATCCAGCTCGGGACAGATACGCAGTATTTT. Translation: CASSLGIQLGTDTQYF. This chain joins TRBV7-2 and TRBJ2-3; D gene uncertain. The CDR3 spans 16 residues. Between the trimmed V and J ends, which lost 1 base and 3 bases, there was a span of 14 bases. Germline CDR1 reads SGHTA; CDR2 reads FQGNSA. The variable domain in full, with the rest retrieved from reference TRBV7-2 and TRBJ2-3, is GAGVSQSPSNKVTEKGKDVELRCDPISGHTALYWYRQSLGQGLEFLIYFQGNSAPDKSGLPSDRFSAERTGGSVSTLTIQRTQQEDSAVYLCASSLGIQLGTDTQYFGPGTRLTVL.

The rearrangement joins TRBV7-6 to TRBJ2-5; 8 bases fit TRBD1. CDR1 and CDR2 from the germline V gene are SGHVS and FNYEAQ. V lost 3 bases, J lost 1 base, and 1 base stayed unmatched. The length of the CDR3 is 14 residues. CDR3 amino acids: CASSFGQGQETQYF. The CDR3 DNA reads TGTGCCAGCAGCTTCGGACAGGGCCAAGAGACCCAGTACTTC.

By its share, this clonotype is medium-sized (0.01 to 0.1%). The chain links TRBV7-2 to TRBJ2-7; D perhaps matches TRBD1 (6 bases). Trimming stripped 2 bases from V and 0 bases from J, with 17 bases between. Germline V lookup: CDR1 SGHTA, CDR2 FQGNSA. The CDR3 is 17 amino acids. For the CDR3, the DNA is TGTGCCAGCAGCTTATTCGTGTCGACAGGCTACTCCTACGAGCAGTACTTC. Translation: CASSLFVSTGYSYEQYF.

J is TRBJ2-1 and V is TRBV6-1, with 16 bases lining up with TRBD2. Per the germline V gene, CDR1 is MNHNS and CDR2 is SASEGT. The CDR3 totals 18 residues. V lost 5 bases, J lost 2 bases, and 6 bases stayed unmatched. The CDR3, as DNA: TGTGCCAGCAGTTCCCCCGGGACTAGCGGGAGGGCCTACAATGAGCAGTTCTTC. Amino acids: CASSSPGTSGRAYNEQFF.

The J gene is TRBJ1-1, the V gene TRBV6-1; D may be TRBD1 (5 bases). Germline assignment: CDR1 MNHNS and CDR2 SASEGT. V lost 7 bases and J 2 bases, leaving 8 bases between the germline ends. CDR3 size: 12 residues. CDR3 coding DNA: TGTGCCAGCATTAGGGGAAACACTGAAGCTTTCTTT. Translating it yields CASIRGNTEAFF.

This clonotype was counted only a few times. This sequence joins TRBV12-3 or TRBV12-4 and TRBJ2-7, with TRBD1 matching 7 bases. The end of the DNA is better explained by TRBJ2-5, so the J call may be wrong. This CDR3 region has 14 residues. This CDR3 is CASSLPDRLETQYF. CDR3 bases: TGTGCCAGCAGTCTCCCGGACAGGCTAGAGACCCAGTACTTC.

By share, this clonotype ranks as medium-sized. This rearrangement joins TRBV12-3 or TRBV12-4 to TRBJ2-3; 8 bases fit TRBD1. V trimming: 5 bases; J trimming: 2 bases; junction bases outside the gene matches: 9. The CDR3 has 16 residues. The CDR3 DNA reads TGTGCCAGCAGTCCCCGGACAGGGATACACACAGATACGCAGTATTTT. Translating gives CASSPRTGIHTDTQYF.

The chain couples TRBV10-2 to TRBJ1-2; weak D call: TRBD1 (5 bases). This CDR3 spans 15 amino acids. Trimming took off 3 bases at V and 7 bases at J, with 18 bases between the two ends. Germline V CDR1 and CDR2: WSHSY, SAAADI. The CDR3 loop is CASSDPPRGLSGYTF. The CDR3 region has the DNA TGCGCCAGCAGTGACCCTCCCCGGGGGTTGAGTGGCTACACCTTC.

This clonotype showed up just once. This chain connects TRBV12-3 or TRBV12-4 to TRBJ2-2; weak D call: TRBD1 (5 bases). Trimming removed 6 bases from V and 7 bases from J, with 15 bases in between. CDR3 length: 14 amino acids. Here the CDR3 DNA reads TGTGCCAGCAGCCTCAACCAGGGTAACGGGGAGCTGTTTTTT. This gives the protein CASSLNQGNGELFF.

The rearrangement uses TRBV6-6 and TRBJ2-1, with 14 positions matching TRBD2. CDR1 MNHNY and CDR2 SVGAGI come from the germline V gene (reference sequence). The CDR3 contains 16 residues. Trimming took 6 bases from V and 10 from J; bases not matched to a gene: 11. CDR3 nucleotides: TGTGCCAGCAGGGGACTAGCGGGAGAGACTGGCTACGAGCAGTTCTTC. Its protein is CASRGLAGETGYEQFF.

In nucleotides, the CDR3 is TGTGCCAGCAGTGACGGTGTAGCCAATCAGCCCCAGCATTTT. This sequence encodes CASSDGVANQPQHF. The chain has TRBV6-1 and TRBJ1-5; no firm D call. V shed 3 bases and J shed 3 bases, with 9 bases lying between them. The CDR3 runs to 14 residues. Per the germline V gene, CDR1 is MNHNS and CDR2 is SASEGT.

This clonotype is termed medium-sized (0.01 to 0.1%). The chain joins TRBV11-2 to TRBJ2-1; tentative D call: TRBD2 (6 bases). V gave up 1 base and J gave up 3 bases, with 13 bases separating them. Germline assignment: CDR1 SGHAT and CDR2 FQNNGV. The CDR3 has 16 residues. CDR3 amino acids: CASSLAGVSYYNEQFF. The DNA for the CDR3 is TGTGCCAGCAGCTTAGCGGGGGTTAGCTACTACAATGAGCAGTTCTTC.

This chain uses TRBV7-4 with TRBJ2-5; TRBD2 matches 10 bases. The J call may be incorrect, as the DNA end agrees better with TRBJ2-1. The CDR3 is made up of 16 amino acids. Per the germline V gene, CDR1 is SGHVT and CDR2 is SQSDAQ. The CDR3 DNA is TGTGCCAGCAGCTTGGGTAGCGGGAGGCGCCAAGAGACCCAGTTCTTC. It specifies CASSLGSGRRQETQFF.